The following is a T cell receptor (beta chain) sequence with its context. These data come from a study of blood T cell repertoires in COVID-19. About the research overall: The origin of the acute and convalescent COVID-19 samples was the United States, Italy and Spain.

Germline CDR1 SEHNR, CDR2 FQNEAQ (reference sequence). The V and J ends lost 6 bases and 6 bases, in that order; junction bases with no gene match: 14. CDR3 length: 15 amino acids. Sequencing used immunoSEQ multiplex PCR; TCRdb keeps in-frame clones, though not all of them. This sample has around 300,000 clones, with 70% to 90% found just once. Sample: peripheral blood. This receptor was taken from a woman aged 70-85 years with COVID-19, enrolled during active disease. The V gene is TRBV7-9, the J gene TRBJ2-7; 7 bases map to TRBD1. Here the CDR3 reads CASSPGTTGEGEQYF. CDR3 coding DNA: TGTGCCAGCAGTCCTGGGACCACAGGGGAAGGCGAGCAGTACTTC.